The 18 T cell receptor beta chains presented below share a single source sample, sequenced in a study of T cell responses to AZD1222 COVID-19 vaccine. Sequenced by immunoSEQ multiplex PCR; TCRdb stores in-frame clones only, minus some. The top ten clones hold about 4% of a sample with around 130,000 clones, more than 85% of them seen once. Sequenced here: peripheral blood, sampled 28 days after the second AZD1222 dose. The receptors here all came from an adult who received the AZD1222 COVID-19 vaccine.

This chain connects TRBV5-1 to TRBJ2-7; weak D call: TRBD2 (6 bases). V lost 3 bases and J 3 bases, leaving 34 bases between the germline ends. The CDR3 sequence is 21 residues long. CDR1 SGHRS and CDR2 YFSETQ come from the germline V gene. CDR3 in amino acids: CASSSPGRRDGIAGNYYEQYF. CDR3 nucleotides: TGCGCCAGCAGCTCCCCCGGTCGCCGTGACGGTATCGCGGGGAACTACTACGAGCAGTACTTC.

The J gene is TRBJ1-5, the V gene TRBV27, with 7 bases aligning to TRBD1. V lost 6 bases and J lost 3; bases outside the gene matches: 2. The germline CDR1 and CDR2 sequences are MNHEY and SMNVEV (reference sequence). This CDR3 is built from 13 residues. CDR3 in DNA: TGTGCCAGCAGAGACAGGGCCAATCAGCCCCAGCATTTT. This gives the protein CASRDRANQPQHF.

The chain employs TRBV12-3 or TRBV12-4 and TRBJ2-2, with D possibly matching TRBD2 (5 bases). V dropped 3 bases and J dropped 7 bases, with 9 bases sitting between them. The CDR3 is 13 residues long. The CDR3 DNA follows: TGTGCCAGCAGTTTTCTAGCCGGCGGGGAGCTGTTTTTT. As protein: CASSFLAGGELFF.

The CDR3 sequence is CSASGDRDYEQYF. The CDR3 bases are TGCAGTGCTAGTGGCGACAGGGACTACGAGCAGTACTTC. The chain links TRBV20-1 to TRBJ2-7, with TRBD1 matching over 7 bases. The CDR3 is made up of 13 amino acids. Germline V gives CDR1 DFQATT, CDR2 SNEGSKA (reference sequence). V lost 3 bases and J lost 3; bases outside the gene matches: 5.

CDR3 in amino acids: CASNIGGRGNQPQHF. Here the CDR3 DNA reads TGTGCCAGCAATATTGGGGGGCGTGGGAATCAGCCCCAGCATTTT. This rearrangement joins TRBV28 to TRBJ1-5; D might be TRBD1 (6 bases). This CDR3 is 15 amino acids long. Trimming pared 7 bases from V and 4 bases from J, leaving 17 bases between. Germline CDR1 reads MDHEN; CDR2 reads SYDVKM.

This sequence joins TRBV19 and TRBJ1-5; no firm D call. The CDR3 loop spans 13 amino acids. Germline V gene sequence: CDR1 LNHDA, CDR2 SQIVND (reference sequence). V lost 5 bases and J lost 6, with 11 bases in between. The CDR3 loop is CASSVARGQPQHF. CDR3 bases: TGTGCCAGTAGTGTAGCGCGGGGTCAGCCCCAGCATTTT.

The rearrangement uses TRBV29-1 and TRBJ2-2; 7 bases line up with TRBD1. Losses at the gene ends were 4 bases for V and 5 bases for J; bases not matched to a gene: 7. The germline gives CDR1 SQVTM, CDR2 ANQGSEA. The CDR3 has 14 residues. This CDR3 is CSVARDSLTGELFF. The CDR3 DNA sequence: TGCAGCGTTGCTAGGGACAGCCTAACCGGGGAGCTGTTTTTT.

The V call is TRBV19, the J call TRBJ1-2; D remains ambiguous. Germline CDR1 LNHDA, CDR2 SQIVND (reference sequence). Trimming removed 5 bases from V and 0 bases from J, with 13 bases in between. The CDR3 totals 15 residues. The CDR3 sequence: CASSPGWESNYGYTF. Written as DNA, the CDR3 is TGTGCCAGTAGTCCGGGTTGGGAGTCTAACTATGGCTACACCTTC.

The CDR3 DNA follows: TGTGCCAGCAGTTTCGCTCACTCGGGGAACACTGAAGCTTTCTTT. It encodes CASSFAHSGNTEAFF. This sequence joins TRBV6-2 or TRBV6-3 and TRBJ1-1; D unresolved. This CDR3 has 15 residues. From germline, CDR1 is MNHEY and CDR2 SVGEGT. The ends were cut back, 4 bases at V and 1 base at J, with 13 bases in the middle.

V gene TRBV7-2 combines with J gene TRBJ1-1; D perhaps matches TRBD1 (5 bases). This CDR3 region has 12 residues. The germline V gene has CDR1 SGHTA and CDR2 FQGNSA. V lost 3 bases and J lost 6, with 8 bases in between. The DNA for the CDR3 is TGTGCCAGCAGCTTTGGGGGAGCTGAAGCTTTCTTT. It specifies CASSFGGAEAFF.

This chain joins TRBV6-1 and TRBJ1-4, with D unresolved. The CDR3 sequence is 16 residues long. CDR1 MNHNS and CDR2 SASEGT come from the germline V gene. The germline V and J ends were trimmed by 0 bases and 7 bases, with 15 bases remaining between them. The CDR3, as DNA: TGTGCCAGCAGTGAAGCTCGGACCGGAGGGAGTGAAAAACTGTTTTTT. Its protein product is CASSEARTGGSEKLFF.

The chain has TRBV11-2 and TRBJ2-3; 10 positions agree with TRBD2. The germline CDR1 and CDR2 sequences are SGHAT and FQNNGV. The CDR3 sequence is 16 residues long. Trimming cost V 0 bases and J 7 bases; bases outside gene matches: 7. CDR3 residues: CASSLDLTSGQNTQYF. CDR3 sequence (DNA): TGTGCCAGCAGCTTAGATCTGACTAGCGGGCAAAATACGCAGTATTTT. The full variable domain, in which reference TRBV11-2 and TRBJ2-3 provide the parts outside the CDR3, is EAGVAQSPRYKIIEKRQSVAFWCNPISGHATLYWYQQILGQGPKLLIQFQNNGVVDDSQLPKDRFSAERLKGVDSTLKIQPAKLEDSAVYLCASSLDLTSGQNTQYFGPGTRLTVL.

J is TRBJ2-7 and V is TRBV6-5; D is ambiguous. Per the germline V gene, CDR1 is MNHEY and CDR2 is SVGAGI. V dropped 7 bases and J dropped 1 base, with 17 bases sitting between them. The CDR3 has 15 amino acids. The CDR3 sequence is CASTEIGAISYEQYF. The CDR3 DNA follows: TGTGCCAGCACCGAGATTGGAGCCATTTCCTACGAGCAGTACTTC.

The chain couples TRBV5-1 to TRBJ1-2; possible D gene TRBD1, 6 bases. Germline assignment: CDR1 SGHRS and CDR2 YFSETQ. Trimming shortened V by 0 bases and J by 4 bases, and 16 bases separated the two germline ends. CDR3 length equals 16 residues. The CDR3, as DNA: TGCGCCAGCAGCTTGGATCCACAGGGAGCTCCCTATGGCTACACCTTC. Translating it yields CASSLDPQGAPYGYTF.

The chain is built from TRBV7-9 and TRBJ2-7; D perhaps matches TRBD2 (6 bases). This CDR3 region has 13 residues. CDR1 SEHNR and CDR2 FQNEAQ come from the germline V gene (reference sequence). V lost 10 bases, J lost 1 base, and 14 bases lay in between. Here the CDR3 DNA reads TGTGCCACACGAGGCGGGGCGTCCTACGAGCAGTACTTC. Encoded protein: CATRGGASYEQYF.

Here the CDR3 reads CASTRGIEAFF. CDR3 bases: TGTGCCAGCACCCGGGGGATTGAAGCTTTCTTT. The chain links TRBV6-5 to TRBJ1-1, with a weak D call TRBD1 (5 bases). CDR3 length: 11 residues. The germline V gene encodes CDR1 MNHEY and CDR2 SVGAGI. Trimming took off 7 bases at V and 7 bases at J, with 10 bases between the two ends.

The genes are TRBV3-1 (or the pseudogene TRBV3-2) and TRBJ2-7; D possibly matches TRBD1 or TRBD2 (5 bases each). This CDR3 has 13 amino acids. Germline-derived CDR1 and CDR2 are LGHDT and YNNKEL (reference sequence). The germline V and J ends were trimmed by 4 bases and 6 bases, with 13 bases remaining between them. Here the CDR3 reads CASSLKTGTEQYF. In DNA form, the CDR3 reads TGTGCCAGCAGCCTCAAGACCGGGACCGAGCAGTACTTC.

J is TRBJ1-1 and V is TRBV9; no reliable D call. Germline CDR1 reads SGDLS; CDR2 reads YYNGEE. V gave up 2 bases and J gave up 8 bases, with 13 bases separating them. This CDR3 comprises 13 residues. CDR3 sequence (DNA): TGTGCCAGCAGCGTGACCCCCATGACGGAAGCTTTCTTT. Translating it yields CASSVTPMTEAFF.